Each of the 23 T cell receptor beta chains below was sequenced from the same sample in a study of beta chain features in type 1 diabetes. The investigators reverse transcribed all of the isolated RNA, so they sequenced expressed TCRB transcripts. The repertoire was sequenced with immunoSEQ multiplex PCR; TCRdb's copy has only in-frame clones and lacks some. The repertoire consists of roughly 730,000 clones, with around 15% occurring once and the leading ten covering about 0.02%. Which antigens these TCRs recognize remains unknown. Study-level points and caveats: TCRB CDR3 length was moderately but significantly reduced in all four CD4+ subsets of Type 1 diabetes patients.

The material sequenced was naive CD4+ T cells from blood. The receptors shown here come from a man aged 18 to 35 with type 1 diabetes.

This chain connects TRBV29-1 to TRBJ2-4, with 8 bases fitting TRBD2. V trimming: 3 bases; J trimming: 1 base; junction bases outside the gene matches: 5. This CDR3 contains 15 residues. CDR1 is SQVTM, CDR2 ANQGSEA, per germline. The DNA of the CDR3 is TGCAGCGTTGATCAGGGACTAGGGGCCAAAAACATTCAGTACTTC. Translating it yields CSVDQGLGAKNIQYF.

This clone was detected only a few times. This rearrangement joins TRBV6-5 to TRBJ1-5; D perhaps matches TRBD1 (5 bases). CDR1 and CDR2 from the germline V gene are MNHEY and SVGAGI. V lost 4 bases to trimming and J lost 7 bases, with 14 bases between them. This CDR3 has 14 residues. The CDR3 is CASSSGPRGQPQHF. CDR3 sequence (DNA): TGTGCCAGCAGTTCCGGGCCTCGGGGGCAGCCCCAGCATTTT.

The chain links TRBV5-4 to TRBJ2-2; a weak D match, TRBD1 (5 bases). Trimming removed 0 bases from V and 6 bases from J, with 9 bases in between. Germline V CDR1 and CDR2: SGHNT, YYREEE (reference sequence). The CDR3 is made up of 14 amino acids. The DNA of the CDR3 is TGTGCCAGCAGCTTGGTGGGGCAGGCCGGGGAGCTGTTTTTT. The encoded protein is CASSLVGQAGELFF.

Comments on this clone: Within the sample, other DNA sequences also encode this same CDR3. The gene calls are TRBV2 and TRBJ2-5; D not resolved. The CDR3 extends over 11 amino acids. The V end lost 6 bases, the J end lost 1 base, and 3 bases lay between the germline ends. CDR1 and CDR2 (germline): SNHLY, FYNNEI. The CDR3 reads CASSGQETQYF. The CDR3 nucleotides are TGTGCCAGCAGCGGCCAAGAGACCCAGTACTTC.

This chain uses TRBV29-1 with TRBJ1-4; D is ambiguous. CDR1 is SQVTM, CDR2 ANQGSEA, per germline. The CDR3 has 13 residues. Trimming stripped 4 bases from V and 8 bases from J, with 14 bases between. The CDR3 region is CSVVSGISEKLFF. CDR3 DNA: TGCAGCGTTGTGAGCGGGATTAGCGAAAAACTGTTTTTT.

This clone was seen once. The chain recombines TRBV6-5 with TRBJ1-2, with 9 bases aligning to TRBD1. J lost 0 bases, V lost 2 bases, and 4 bases had no gene match. The CDR3 has 16 amino acids. Germline V CDR1 and CDR2: MNHEY, SVGAGI. As DNA, the CDR3 is TGTGCCAGCAGTTACGGGACAGGGCTAACTAACTATGGCTACACCTTC. Translating it yields CASSYGTGLTNYGYTF.

This clone was found a few times. CDR3 amino acids: CASLRSSYNEQFF. The DNA for the CDR3 is TGTGCCAGCCTCCGATCCTCCTACAATGAGCAGTTCTTC. The rearrangement uses TRBV18 and TRBJ2-1; no clear D gene. The V and J ends lost 8 bases and 0 bases respectively, with 8 bases between them. This CDR3 comprises 13 residues. The germline gives CDR1 KGHSH, CDR2 LQKENI.

This clone appeared a few times. The rearrangement links TRBV6-1 to TRBJ2-4; 7 nucleotides match TRBD1. V shed 5 bases and J 8 bases; nucleotides not matched to a gene: 12. The CDR3 has 15 residues. From germline, CDR1 is MNHNS and CDR2 SASEGT. The CDR3 bases are TGTGCCAGCAGTAGCTCCGGGACAGTGCTTGACATTCAGTACTTC. This gives the protein CASSSSGTVLDIQYF.

This clone was seen more than once but under ten times. This chain connects TRBV5-4 to TRBJ1-2, with TRBD1 matching over 8 bases. The germline V gene has CDR1 SGHNT and CDR2 YYREEE (reference sequence). The ends lost 4 bases at V and 7 bases at J; junction bases unmatched: 6. This CDR3 spans 13 amino acids. CDR3 bases: TGTGCCAGCAGCGCGGACGGGACAGGTGGCTACACCTTC. Protein: CASSADGTGGYTF.

The chain links TRBV7-2 to TRBJ2-7; TRBD2 matches 7 bases. In germline, CDR1 is SGHTA, CDR2 FQGNSA. The ends lost 1 base at V and 3 bases at J; junction bases unmatched: 6. The CDR3 runs 15 residues. The CDR3 is CASSLGLADNYEQYF. CDR3 nucleotide sequence: TGTGCCAGCAGCTTAGGACTAGCCGATAACTACGAGCAGTACTTC.

This clone was seen a handful of times. This sequence joins TRBV9 and TRBJ2-7; 10 nucleotides agree with TRBD2. Germline CDR1 and CDR2: SGDLS and YYNGEE. The CDR3 sequence is 14 residues long. J lost 3 bases, V lost 4 bases, and 4 bases had no gene match. The CDR3 DNA reads as TGTGCCAGCAGCAGGGGGACTAGCGTCTACGAGCAGTACTTC. Its protein is CASSRGTSVYEQYF.

The V gene is TRBV7-2, the J gene TRBJ1-2, with 7 bases that match TRBD1. Germline V CDR1 and CDR2: SGHTA, FQGNSA. The CDR3 has 16 residues. The V gene end was trimmed by 5 bases and the J gene end by 2 bases; junction bases not matched to a gene: 11. The CDR3 coding sequence is TGTGCCAGCAGCCCACAATATTGGACAGGCAACTATGGCTACACCTTC. This codes for CASSPQYWTGNYGYTF.

This clone has only a few counts. The rearrangement joins TRBV27 to TRBJ1-1; a weak D match, TRBD1 (6 bases). Trimming pared 0 bases from V and 1 base from J, leaving 12 bases between. The CDR3 contains 16 residues. Germline V gene lookup returns CDR1 MNHEY and CDR2 SMNVEV (reference sequence). CDR3 bases: TGTGCCAGCAGTTTATCGTGGCAGGGGACGAACACTGAAGCTTTCTTT. Its protein is CASSLSWQGTNTEAFF.

This clone has just a few counts. The V call is TRBV30, the J call TRBJ1-1, with D uncertain. The germline V and J ends were trimmed by 8 bases and 0 bases, with 10 bases remaining between them. Germline CDR1 GTSNPN, CDR2 SVGIG (reference sequence). This CDR3 contains 12 residues. The CDR3 DNA is TGTGCCAGCCGGACGGTGAACACTGAAGCTTTCTTT. Translating it yields CASRTVNTEAFF.

This clone was seen a few times. The V gene is TRBV6-5, the J gene TRBJ2-4, with D possibly being TRBD2 (6 bases). CDR1 MNHEY and CDR2 SVGAGI come from the germline V gene. The CDR3 loop spans 15 amino acids. The V and J ends lost 5 bases and 3 bases respectively, with 14 bases between them. The CDR3 DNA follows: TGTGCCAGCAGTACCCCGGGGGTTCACAAAAACATTCAGTACTTC. Protein sequence: CASSTPGVHKNIQYF.

This clone was seen a few times. Other nucleotide sequences in the sample specify the same CDR3. The rearrangement joins TRBV5-4 to TRBJ2-3, with D possibly matching TRBD2 (6 bases). There are 13 residues in the CDR3. Germline lookup yields CDR1 SGHNT and CDR2 YYREEE (reference sequence). Trimming removed 0 bases from V and 6 bases from J, with 8 bases in between. The CDR3 protein is CASSLAGGDTQYF. The CDR3, as DNA: TGTGCCAGCAGCTTGGCTGGAGGGGATACGCAGTATTTT. The full variable domain, its missing parts supplied by reference TRBV5-4 and TRBJ2-3, is ETGVTQSPTHLIKTRGQQVTLRCSSQSGHNTVSWYQQALGQGPQFIFQYYREEENGRGNFPPRFSGLQFPNYSSELNVNALELDDSALYLCASSLAGGDTQYFGPGTRLTVL.

As to this clone: Other nucleotide sequences in the sample specify the same CDR3. The V and J genes are TRBV6-5 and TRBJ2-7; a possible D gene is TRBD2 (5 bases). Per germline, CDR1 MNHEY and CDR2 SVGAGI. There are 12 residues in the CDR3. Trimming stripped 8 bases from V and 3 bases from J, with 11 bases between. CDR3 sequence reads: CASRTGSYEQYF. CDR3 bases: TGTGCCAGCCGCACGGGGAGCTACGAGCAGTACTTC.

This clone appeared a few times. J is TRBJ1-1 and V is TRBV30, with D possibly TRBD1 on 6 matching bases. V gave up 3 bases and J gave up 1 base, with 9 bases separating them. This CDR3 comprises 13 residues. Looked up from germline, CDR1 is GTSNPN and CDR2 is SVGIG (reference sequence). DNA for the CDR3: TGTGCCTGGAGAGCGACAGGGAACACTGAAGCTTTCTTT. It translates to CAWRATGNTEAFF.

The chain combines TRBV7-2 with TRBJ2-3; the match to TRBD2 covers 11 bases. Germline trimming cut 4 bases from V and 2 bases from J; bases unmatched to any gene: 5. The CDR3 is made up of 16 amino acids. In germline, CDR1 is SGHTA, CDR2 FQGNSA. DNA for the CDR3: TGTGCCAGCAGCTCCGGGACTAGCGGAATCACAGATACGCAGTATTTT. This translates into CASSSGTSGITDTQYF. Complete variable domain (other parts from reference TRBV7-2 and TRBJ2-3): GAGVSQSPSNKVTEKGKDVELRCDPISGHTALYWYRQSLGQGLEFLIYFQGNSAPDKSGLPSDRFSAERTGGSVSTLTIQRTQQEDSAVYLCASSSGTSGITDTQYFGPGTRLTVL.

This sequence joins TRBV5-1 and TRBJ2-5; 9 bases match TRBD2. V shed 2 bases, J shed 5 bases, and the junction held 4 bases outside the gene matches. The CDR3 length is 14 residues. CDR1 SGHRS and CDR2 YFSETQ come from the germline V gene. The CDR3 bases are TGCGCCAGCAGCTTAGGTGCGGGAGGGGAGACCCAGTACTTC. Translation: CASSLGAGGETQYF.

This clone showed up just a few times. The chain combines TRBV10-1 with TRBJ2-7; 9 nucleotides align to TRBD1. V lost 5 bases to trimming and J lost 7 bases; unmatched junction nucleotides: 6. Germline loops: CDR1 WNHNN, CDR2 SYGVQD (reference sequence). This CDR3 is 13 amino acids long. As DNA, the CDR3 is TGCGCCAGCAGTCCGGACAGGGGCGGTGAGCAGTACTTC. Protein: CASSPDRGGEQYF.

This clone was picked up a small number of times. The chain carries TRBV28 and TRBJ1-6, with D perhaps TRBD1 (6 bases). Germline V CDR1 and CDR2: MDHEN, SYDVKM. The V end lost 6 bases, the J end lost 9 bases, and 9 bases lay between the germline ends. The CDR3 loop spans 12 amino acids. The CDR3: CASRVGGSPLHF. The CDR3 DNA is TGTGCCAGCAGGGTAGGGGGTTCACCCCTCCACTTT.

The genes are TRBV9 and TRBJ2-2, with D perhaps matching TRBD1 (6 bases). The V and J ends lost 0 bases and 0 bases respectively, with 15 bases between them. The CDR3 is 18 residues long. Germline values: CDR1 SGDLS, CDR2 YYNGEE. The CDR3 spells CASSVGSMAGANTGELFF. For the CDR3, the DNA is TGTGCCAGCAGCGTAGGAAGTATGGCAGGGGCGAACACCGGGGAGCTGTTTTTT.